The text below deals with one TCR beta chain. Its antigen is as yet unknown. Unique molecular identifiers (one per individual cDNA molecule) were attached. TCRdb recomputed calls from the 5' RACE reads with MiXCR, one row per CDR3 protein. The repertoire holds some 48,000 distinct CDR3 sequences, with roughly 9.8% as singletons. This sample was taken from a study of early T cells in non-severe SARS-CoV-2 infection. In the study overall: The study sequenced bulk RNA from unsorted whole blood, with chains unpaired. Whole-study findings and limits: VDJdb matching, biased toward anti-spike CD8 responses, missed private and CD4 specificities.

Trimming cost V 4 bases and J 2 bases, with 12 bases left between them. Germline V lookup: CDR1 MDHEN, CDR2 SYDVKM. The CDR3 has 14 amino acids. Sequences were obtained from whole blood. The V and J genes are TRBV28 and TRBJ2-7, with no clear D. The sequence derives from an adult who was a healthcare worker with PCR-confirmed SARS-CoV-2 infection or an uninfected control (not recorded which). The CDR3 sequence: CASSSPGSPYEQYF. The CDR3 DNA sequence: TGTGCCAGCAGTTCTCCGGGTTCCCCCTACGAGCAGTACTTC.